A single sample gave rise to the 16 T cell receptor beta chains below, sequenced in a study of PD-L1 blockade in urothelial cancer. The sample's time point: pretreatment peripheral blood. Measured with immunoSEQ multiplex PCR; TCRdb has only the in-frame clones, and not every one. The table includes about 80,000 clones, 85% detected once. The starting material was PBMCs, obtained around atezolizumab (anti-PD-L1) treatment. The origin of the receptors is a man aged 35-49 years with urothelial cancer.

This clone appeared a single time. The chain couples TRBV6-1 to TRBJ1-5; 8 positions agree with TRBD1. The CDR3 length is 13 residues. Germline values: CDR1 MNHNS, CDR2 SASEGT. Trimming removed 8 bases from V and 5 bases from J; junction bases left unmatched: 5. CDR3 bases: TGTGCCAGCTCTGCACAGGGGGATCAGCCCCAGCATTTT. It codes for CASSAQGDQPQHF.

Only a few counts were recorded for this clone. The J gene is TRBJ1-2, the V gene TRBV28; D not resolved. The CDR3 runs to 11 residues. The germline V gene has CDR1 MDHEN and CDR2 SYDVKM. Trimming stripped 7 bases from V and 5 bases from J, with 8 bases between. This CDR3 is CASTYEYGYTF. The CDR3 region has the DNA TGTGCCAGCACCTACGAATATGGCTACACCTTC.

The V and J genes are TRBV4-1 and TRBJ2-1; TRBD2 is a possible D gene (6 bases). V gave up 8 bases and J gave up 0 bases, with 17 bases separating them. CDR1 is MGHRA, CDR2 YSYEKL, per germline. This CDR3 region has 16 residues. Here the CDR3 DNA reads TGCGCCAGCCGGGACTCGAGGAAAAGCTCCTACAATGAGCAGTTCTTC. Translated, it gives CASRDSRKSSYNEQFF.

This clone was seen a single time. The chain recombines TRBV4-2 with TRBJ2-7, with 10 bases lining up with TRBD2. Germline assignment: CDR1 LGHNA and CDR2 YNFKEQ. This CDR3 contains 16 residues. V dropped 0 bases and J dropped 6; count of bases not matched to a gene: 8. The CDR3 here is CASSQEAPPSGSEQYF. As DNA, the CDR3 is TGTGCCAGCAGCCAAGAAGCACCCCCTAGCGGGAGCGAGCAGTACTTC.

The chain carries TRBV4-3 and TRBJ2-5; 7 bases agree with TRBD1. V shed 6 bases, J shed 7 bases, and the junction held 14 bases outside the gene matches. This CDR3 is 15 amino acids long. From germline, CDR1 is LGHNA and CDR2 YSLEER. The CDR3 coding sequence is TGCGCCAGCAGTCGGGACAGAGACCTCCTCGGGACCCAGTACTTC. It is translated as CASSRDRDLLGTQYF.

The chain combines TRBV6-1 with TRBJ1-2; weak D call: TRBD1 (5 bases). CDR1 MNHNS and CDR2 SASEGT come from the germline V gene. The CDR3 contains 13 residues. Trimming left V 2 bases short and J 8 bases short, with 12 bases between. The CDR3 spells CASSESGLPGYTF. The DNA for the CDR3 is TGTGCCAGCAGTGAATCGGGACTTCCCGGCTACACCTTC.

CDR3 DNA sequence: TGTGCCAGCAGCGTAGCTGGGGGGGTGTTAGGTGAGACCTACGAGCAGTACTTC. This encodes CASSVAGGVLGETYEQYF. The rearrangement uses TRBV9 and TRBJ2-7, with 7 nucleotides matching TRBD2. The length of the CDR3 is 18 residues. The ends lost 0 bases at V and 2 bases at J; junction bases unmatched: 14. The germline V gene has CDR1 SGDLS and CDR2 YYNGEE.

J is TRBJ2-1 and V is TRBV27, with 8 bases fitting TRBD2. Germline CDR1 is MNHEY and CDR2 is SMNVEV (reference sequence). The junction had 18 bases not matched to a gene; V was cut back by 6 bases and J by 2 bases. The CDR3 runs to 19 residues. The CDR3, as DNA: TGTGCCAGCAGCGCTCGAGCGGGAGATCTCAAGTTTACCTACAATGAGCAGTTCTTC. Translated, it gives CASSARAGDLKFTYNEQFF.

This CDR3 is CAWTALGGLSNQPQHF. In DNA form, the CDR3 reads TGTGCCTGGACCGCTCTAGGGGGATTAAGCAATCAGCCCCAGCATTTT. This chain links TRBV30 with TRBJ1-5, with D possibly matching TRBD1 (6 bases). V lost 4 bases to trimming and J lost 1 base, with 17 bases between them. There are 16 residues in the CDR3. Germline V gene sequence: CDR1 GTSNPN, CDR2 SVGIG (reference sequence).

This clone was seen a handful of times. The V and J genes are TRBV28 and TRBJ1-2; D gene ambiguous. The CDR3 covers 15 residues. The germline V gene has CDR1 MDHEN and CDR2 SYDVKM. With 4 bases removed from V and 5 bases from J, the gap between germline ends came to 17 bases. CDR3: CASSSAGGRVYGYTF. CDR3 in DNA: TGTGCCAGCAGTTCGGCGGGAGGGAGGGTATATGGCTACACCTTC.

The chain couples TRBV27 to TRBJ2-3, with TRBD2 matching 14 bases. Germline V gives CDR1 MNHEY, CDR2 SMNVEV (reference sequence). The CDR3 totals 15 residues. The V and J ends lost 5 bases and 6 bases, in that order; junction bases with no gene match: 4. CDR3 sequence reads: CASSRLAGGPDTQYF. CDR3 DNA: TGTGCCAGCAGTCGACTAGCGGGAGGGCCGGATACGCAGTATTTT.

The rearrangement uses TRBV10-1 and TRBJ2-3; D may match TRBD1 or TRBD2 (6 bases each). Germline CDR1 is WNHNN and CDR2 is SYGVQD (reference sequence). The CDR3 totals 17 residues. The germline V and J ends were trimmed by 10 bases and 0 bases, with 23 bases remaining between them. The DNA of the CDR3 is TGCGCCACCAGGGGATCGGCTAGCGAGACTAGCACAGATACGCAGTATTTT. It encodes CATRGSASETSTDTQYF.

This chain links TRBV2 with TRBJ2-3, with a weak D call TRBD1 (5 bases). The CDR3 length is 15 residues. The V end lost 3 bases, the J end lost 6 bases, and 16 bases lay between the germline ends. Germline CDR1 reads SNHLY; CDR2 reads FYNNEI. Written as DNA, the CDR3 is TGTGCCAGCAGTGACCAGGGCCCTTCCTCGGATACGCAGTATTTT. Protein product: CASSDQGPSSDTQYF. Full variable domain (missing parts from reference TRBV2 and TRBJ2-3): EPEVTQTPSHQVTQMGQEVILRCVPISNHLYFYWYRQILGQKVEFLVSFYNNEISEKSEIFDDQFSVERPDGSNFTLKIRSTKLEDSAMYFCASSDQGPSSDTQYFGPGTRLTVL.

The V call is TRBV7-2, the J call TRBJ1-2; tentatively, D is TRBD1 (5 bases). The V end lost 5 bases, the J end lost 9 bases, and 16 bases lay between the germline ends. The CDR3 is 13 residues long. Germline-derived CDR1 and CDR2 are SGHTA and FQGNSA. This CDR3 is CASSPRGGGRYTF. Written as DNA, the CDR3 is TGTGCCAGCAGCCCCCGTGGGGGGGGTCGCTACACCTTC.

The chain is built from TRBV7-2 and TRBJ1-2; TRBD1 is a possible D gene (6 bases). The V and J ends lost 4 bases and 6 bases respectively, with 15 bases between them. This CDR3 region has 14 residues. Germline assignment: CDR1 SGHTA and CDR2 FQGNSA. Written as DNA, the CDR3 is TGTGCCAGCAGCTGGGTCAGGGGCCCCAATGGCTACACCTTC. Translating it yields CASSWVRGPNGYTF.

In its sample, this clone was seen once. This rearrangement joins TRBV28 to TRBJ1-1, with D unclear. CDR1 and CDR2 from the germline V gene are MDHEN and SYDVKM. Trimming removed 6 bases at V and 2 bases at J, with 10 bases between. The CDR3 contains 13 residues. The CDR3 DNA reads TGTGCCAGCAGGTGGCTTTCTAACACTGAAGCTTTCTTT. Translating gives CASRWLSNTEAFF. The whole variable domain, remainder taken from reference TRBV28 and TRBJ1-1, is DVKVTQSSRYLVKRTGEKVFLECVQDMDHENMFWYRQDPGLGLRLIYFSYDVKMKEKGDIPEGYSVSREKKERFSLILESASTNQTSMYLCASRWLSNTEAFFGQGTRLTVV.